The text below deals with one T cell receptor (beta chain). Its specificity is unknown. This sample was taken from a study of Ad26.COV2.S vaccination and SARS-CoV-2 variants. Study observations and caveats: Analyses that measured TCR breadth and depth may have underestimated total T cell responses.

Treatment noted: some 20 received Ad26.COV2.S at low or high dose, single or two shots; several received placebo; per-sample allocation not given. Day 63 after the first injection of vaccine or placebo was the sampling time. Using immunoSEQ multiplex PCR, the repertoire was profiled, and TCRdb retains in-frame clones only, with some absent. The sample has 300,000 to 400,000 clones; 70% to 90% are singletons. The V end lost 0 bases, the J end lost 4 bases, and 18 bases lay between the germline ends. CDR1 and CDR2 (germline): KGHSH, LQKENI. The CDR3 is 17 residues long. The clonotype was recovered from a person aged 18-65 years who received the Ad26.COV2.S COVID-19 vaccine or a placebo. The starting material was peripheral blood, obtained in a trial of Ad26.COV2.S vaccine versus placebo. The chain is built from TRBV18 and TRBJ1-1, with D perhaps TRBD1 (6 bases). The CDR3 sequence is CASSPPMGAGPSTEAFF. The CDR3 DNA sequence: TGTGCCAGCTCACCACCTATGGGGGCAGGCCCTAGCACTGAAGCTTTCTTT.